This TCR beta chain was captured by sequencing in a study of blood T cell repertoires in COVID-19. CDR1 GTSNPN and CDR2 SVGIG come from the germline V gene (reference sequence). The ends lost 3 bases at V and 3 bases at J; junction bases unmatched: 6. The CDR3 length is 15 residues. Clones were read by immunoSEQ multiplex PCR, and TCRdb kept only the in-frame ones, dropping some. The table records approximately 360,000 clones, roughly 87% of them present only once. This receptor was identified in a woman aged 45-65 years who had recovered from COVID-19. V gene TRBV30 combines with J gene TRBJ1-5; 9 bases map to TRBD1. Source material: PBMCs or T cells enriched from blood (not recorded which). DNA of the CDR3: TGTGCCTGGAGGAAAACAGGGGGCTCCAATCAGCCCCAGCATTTT. Protein product: CAWRKTGGSNQPQHF.